The 3 T cell receptor beta chains below come from one sample, sequenced in a study of blood T cell repertoires in COVID-19. Generated by immunoSEQ multiplex PCR, the TCRdb table keeps only in-frame clones and is missing some. This sample has 40,000 to 60,000 clones, with 75% to 90% found just once. Sequencing was done on a sample of peripheral blood. The receptors shown here come from an elderly woman with COVID-19, enrolled during active disease.

The chain links TRBV10-3 to TRBJ1-5; 7 bases are a match to TRBD1. V shed 0 bases, J shed 3 bases, and the junction held 5 bases outside the gene matches. Per the germline V gene, CDR1 is ENHRY and CDR2 is SYGVKD. The CDR3 spans 16 residues. The CDR3 protein is CAISESPGTVNQPQHF. The CDR3 region has the DNA TGTGCCATCAGTGAGTCGCCCGGGACAGTCAATCAGCCCCAGCATTTT.

V usage is TRBV14 and J usage is TRBJ1-3; D is uncertain. The CDR3 consists of 15 residues. V lost 2 bases and J 2 bases, leaving 10 bases between the germline ends. CDR1 SGHDN and CDR2 FVKESK come from the germline V gene. The CDR3 here is CASSQSLTPGNTIYF. The CDR3 DNA sequence: TGTGCCAGCAGCCAAAGCCTCACCCCTGGAAACACCATATATTTT. The full variable domain, completed using reference TRBV14 and TRBJ1-3, is EAGVTQFPSHSVIEKGQTVTLRCDPISGHDNLYWYRRVMGKEIKFLLHFVKESKQDESGMPNNRFLAERTGGTYSTLKVQPAELEDSGVYFCASSQSLTPGNTIYFGEGSWLTVV.

This clone came up once. V is TRBV3-1 (or the pseudogene TRBV3-2) and J is TRBJ2-7, with a possible D match to TRBD1 (6 bases). V lost 1 base and J 10 bases, leaving 8 bases between the germline ends. The CDR3 length is 11 residues. In germline, CDR1 is LGHDT, CDR2 YNNKEL (reference sequence). CDR3 nucleotide sequence: TGTGCCAGCAGCCAAGGGACAGTTCAGTACTTC. The encoded protein is CASSQGTVQYF.